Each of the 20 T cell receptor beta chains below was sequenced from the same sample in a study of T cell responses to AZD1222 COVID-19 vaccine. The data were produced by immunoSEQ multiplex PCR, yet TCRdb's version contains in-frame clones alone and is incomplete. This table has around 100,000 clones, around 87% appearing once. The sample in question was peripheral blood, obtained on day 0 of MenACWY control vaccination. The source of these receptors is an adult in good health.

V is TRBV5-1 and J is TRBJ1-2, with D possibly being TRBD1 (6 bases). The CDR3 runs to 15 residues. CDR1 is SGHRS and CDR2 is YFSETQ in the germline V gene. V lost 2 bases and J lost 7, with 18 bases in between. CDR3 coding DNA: TGCGCCAGCAGCTTTTCCGGGACACAAGCTGTTGGCTACACCTTC. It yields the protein CASSFSGTQAVGYTF. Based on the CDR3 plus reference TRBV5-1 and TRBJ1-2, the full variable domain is KAGVTQTPRYLIKTRGQQVTLSCSPISGHRSVSWYQQTPGQGLQFLFEYFSETQRNKGNFPGRFSGRQFSNSRSEMNVSTLELGDSALYLCASSFSGTQAVGYTFGSGTRLTVV.

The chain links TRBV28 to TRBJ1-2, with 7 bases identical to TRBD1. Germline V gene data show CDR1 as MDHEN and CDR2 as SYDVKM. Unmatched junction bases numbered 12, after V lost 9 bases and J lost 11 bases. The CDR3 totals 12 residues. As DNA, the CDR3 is TGTGCCAGTGGCGAAGAGGGGGCCGGATACACCTTC. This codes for CASGEEGAGYTF.

This chain's CDR3 is CASSLGGLANYGYTF. The CDR3 DNA sequence: TGTGCCAGCAGCTTGGGAGGCCTAGCTAACTATGGCTACACCTTC. The V gene is TRBV5-6, the J gene TRBJ1-2, with no clear D. Germline-derived CDR1 and CDR2 are SGHDT and YYEEEE. There are 15 residues in the CDR3. Deletions cut 0 bases from V and 0 bases from J, with 9 bases between.

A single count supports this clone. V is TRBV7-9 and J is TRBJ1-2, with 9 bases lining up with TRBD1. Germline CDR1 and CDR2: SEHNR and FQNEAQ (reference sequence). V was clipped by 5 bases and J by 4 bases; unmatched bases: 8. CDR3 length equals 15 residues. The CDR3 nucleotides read TGTGCCAGCAGCCACGGGACAGGGAGTTCCTATGGCTACACCTTC. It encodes CASSHGTGSSYGYTF. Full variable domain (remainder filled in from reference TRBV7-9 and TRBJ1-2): DTGVSQNPRHKITKRGQNVTFRCDPISEHNRLYWYRQTLGQGPEFLTYFQNEAQLEKSRLLSDRFSAERPKGSFSTLEIQRTEQGDSAMYLCASSHGTGSSYGYTFGSGTRLTVV.

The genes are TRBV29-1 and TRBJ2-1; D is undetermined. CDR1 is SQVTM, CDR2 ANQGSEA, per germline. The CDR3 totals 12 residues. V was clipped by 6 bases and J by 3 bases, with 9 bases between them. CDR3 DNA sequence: TGCAGCGTGAGTACAGACTACAATGAGCAGTTCTTC. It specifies CSVSTDYNEQFF.

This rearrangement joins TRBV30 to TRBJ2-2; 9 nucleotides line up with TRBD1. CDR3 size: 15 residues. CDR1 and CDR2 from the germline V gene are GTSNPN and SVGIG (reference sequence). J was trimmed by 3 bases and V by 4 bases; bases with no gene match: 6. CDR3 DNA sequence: TGTGCCTGGACATCCGGGACAGGGCACACCGGGGAGCTGTTTTTT. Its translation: CAWTSGTGHTGELFF.

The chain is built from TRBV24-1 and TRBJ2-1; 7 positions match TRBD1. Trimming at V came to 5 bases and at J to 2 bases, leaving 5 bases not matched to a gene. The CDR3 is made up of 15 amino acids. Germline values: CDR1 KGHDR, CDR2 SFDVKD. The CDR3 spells CATSGDSRAYNEQFF. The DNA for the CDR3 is TGTGCCACCAGTGGGGACAGCCGAGCCTACAATGAGCAGTTCTTC.

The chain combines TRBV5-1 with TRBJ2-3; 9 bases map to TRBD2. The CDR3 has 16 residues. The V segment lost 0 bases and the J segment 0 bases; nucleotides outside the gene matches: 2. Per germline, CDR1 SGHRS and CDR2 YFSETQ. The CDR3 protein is CASSLVTSGSTDTQYF. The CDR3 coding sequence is TGCGCCAGCAGCTTGGTAACTAGCGGGAGCACAGATACGCAGTATTTT.

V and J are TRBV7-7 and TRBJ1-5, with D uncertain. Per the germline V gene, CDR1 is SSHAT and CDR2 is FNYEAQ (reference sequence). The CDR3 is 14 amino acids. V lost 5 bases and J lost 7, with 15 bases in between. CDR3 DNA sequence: TGTGCCAGCAGCCCCGAGCCGAGGGAACAGCCCCAGCATTTT. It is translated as CASSPEPREQPQHF.

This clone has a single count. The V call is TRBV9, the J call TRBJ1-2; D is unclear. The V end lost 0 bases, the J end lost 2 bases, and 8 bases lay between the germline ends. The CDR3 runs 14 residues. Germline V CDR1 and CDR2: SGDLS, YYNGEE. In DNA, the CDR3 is TGTGCCAGCAGCGTAGGGAACGTAAACTATGGCTACACCTTC. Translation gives CASSVGNVNYGYTF.

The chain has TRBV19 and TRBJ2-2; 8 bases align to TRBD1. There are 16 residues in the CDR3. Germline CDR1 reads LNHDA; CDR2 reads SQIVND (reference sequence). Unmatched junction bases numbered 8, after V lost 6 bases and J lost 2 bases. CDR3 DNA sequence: TGTGCCAGTAGACGGGCCGGACAGGGCAACACCGGGGAGCTGTTTTTT. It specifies CASRRAGQGNTGELFF.

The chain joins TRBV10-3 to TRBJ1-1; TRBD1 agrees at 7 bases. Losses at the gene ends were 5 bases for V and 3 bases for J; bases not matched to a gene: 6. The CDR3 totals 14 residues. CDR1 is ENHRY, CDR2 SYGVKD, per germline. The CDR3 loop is CAISMTGSDTEAFF. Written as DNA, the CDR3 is TGTGCCATCAGTATGACAGGGAGTGACACTGAAGCTTTCTTT.

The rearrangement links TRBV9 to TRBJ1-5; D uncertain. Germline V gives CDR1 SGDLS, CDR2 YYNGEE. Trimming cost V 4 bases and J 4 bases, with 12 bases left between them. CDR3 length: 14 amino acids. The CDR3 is CASSPTTENQPQHF. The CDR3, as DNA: TGTGCCAGCAGCCCGACGACGGAGAATCAGCCCCAGCATTTT.

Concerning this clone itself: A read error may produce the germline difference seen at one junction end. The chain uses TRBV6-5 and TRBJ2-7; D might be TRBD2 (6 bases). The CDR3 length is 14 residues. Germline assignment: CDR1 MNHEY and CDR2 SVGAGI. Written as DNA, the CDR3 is TGTGCCAGCAGTGACTCTGGCGGGGCTTTTGAGCAGTACTTC. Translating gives CASSDSGGAFEQYF.

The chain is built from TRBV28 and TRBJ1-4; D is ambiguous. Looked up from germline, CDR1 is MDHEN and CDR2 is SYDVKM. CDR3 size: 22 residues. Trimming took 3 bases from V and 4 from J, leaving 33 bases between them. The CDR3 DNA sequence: TGTGCCAGCAGTTTCGAGGGAAGTTACCTCCAACTAGATTCGGGCGGTAATGAAAAACTGTTTTTT. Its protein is CASSFEGSYLQLDSGGNEKLFF.

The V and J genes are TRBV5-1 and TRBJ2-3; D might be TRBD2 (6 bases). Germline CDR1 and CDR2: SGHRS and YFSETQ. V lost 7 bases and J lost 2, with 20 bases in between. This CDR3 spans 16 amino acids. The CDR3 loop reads CASAPRGNRNTDTQYF. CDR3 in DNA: TGCGCCAGCGCACCCCGGGGGAACAGGAACACAGATACGCAGTATTTT.

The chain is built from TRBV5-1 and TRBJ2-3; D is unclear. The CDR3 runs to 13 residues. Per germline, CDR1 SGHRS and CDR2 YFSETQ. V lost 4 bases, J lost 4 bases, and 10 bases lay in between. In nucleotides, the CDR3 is TGCGCCAGCAGCCGAAACTCGGCAGATACGCAGTATTTT. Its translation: CASSRNSADTQYF.

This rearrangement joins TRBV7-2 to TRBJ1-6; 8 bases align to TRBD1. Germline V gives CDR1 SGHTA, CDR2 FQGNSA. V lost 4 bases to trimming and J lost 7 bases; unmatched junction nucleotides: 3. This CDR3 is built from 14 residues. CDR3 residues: CASSSTGGNSPLHF. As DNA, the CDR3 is TGTGCCAGCAGCTCTACAGGGGGGAATTCACCCCTCCACTTT.

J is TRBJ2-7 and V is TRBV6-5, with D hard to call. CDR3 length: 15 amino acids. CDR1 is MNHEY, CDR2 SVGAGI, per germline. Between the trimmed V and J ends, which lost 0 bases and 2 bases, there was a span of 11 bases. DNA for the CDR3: TGTGCCAGCAGTTACTCGATAGTCACCGCCTACGAGCAGTACTTC. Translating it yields CASSYSIVTAYEQYF.

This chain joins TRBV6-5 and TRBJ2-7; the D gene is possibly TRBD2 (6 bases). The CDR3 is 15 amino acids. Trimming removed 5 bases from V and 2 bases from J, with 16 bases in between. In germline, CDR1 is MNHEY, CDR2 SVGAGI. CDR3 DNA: TGTGCCAGCAGTATTACGGGACTCACTACCTACGAGCAGTACTTC. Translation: CASSITGLTTYEQYF.